Described below is a single T cell receptor (beta chain) sequence and its context. The antigen it binds to is not known. No base-level quality is on record; no much larger clone is a single base apart. This sample is drawn from a study of radiation and T cells in renal cell carcinoma (dated by TCRdb to the early 2020s). With regard to the full study: Samples were obtained from a clinical trial, in which 15 Gy stereotactic body radiation therapy was delivered to primary renal cell carcinomas and nephrectomy was performed 4 weeks later. In total, 53 samples underwent TCR beta sequencing: approximately 26 tumors plus 27 peripheral blood samples. Across all 50 or so samples, several million unique CDR3 nucleotide sequences encoding approximately 3,000,000 unique CDR3 amino acid sequences were identified.

V and J are truncated by 6 bases and 4 bases respectively, leaving an intervening sequence of 10 bases. Spanning cysteine to phenylalanine, the CDR3 consists of 13 amino acids. This entry keeps only the CDR3 DNA: 39 bases, framed from base 1. The CDR1 and CDR2 encoded by the germline V gene (reference sequence) are MNHEY and SMNVEV. TCR beta libraries were generated from genomic DNA with the immunoSEQ kit, following the manufacturer's recommendations. To prepare libraries, a first multiplex PCR with proprietary primers was run, followed by a second PCR that added unique barcodes, and a bead cleanup was done after each round. Each sample batch included a kit-provided positive control reaction and a negative control reaction. The final libraries were assessed on an Agilent 4200 TapeStation D1000 ScreenTape, pooled by volume, and quantified by qPCR. Sequencing ran on an Illumina NextSeq500 with a MidOutput 150-cycle cartridge, using 156 Read1 and 15 Index1 cycles with kit custom primers. The pooled library was loaded at 0.95 to 1 pM with roughly 20% PhiX control spiked in. In the authors' own workflow: Vendor-processed data were analyzed in R, with a clonotype defined as all T cells sharing the same CDR3 nucleotide sequence. For clone abundance analyses, frequencies were normalized to the 10,000 most abundant clones in each sample. Public T cell clones, averaging fewer than five per sample, were removed before analysis. A difference in abundance of at least 32-fold between compartments was used to define tumor-enriched and baseline blood-enriched clonotypes. Clonotypes expanded or contracted between blood time points were identified with a beta-binomial differential abundance model. Similarity between tumor and blood repertoires was quantified using the Baroni-Urbani and Buser coefficient, and groups were compared with two-tailed Wilcoxon tests in R. TCRdb took over this immuneACCESS table, retaining in-frame rearrangements with V and J assigned. Such tables are incomplete; in checked studies, under half of the missing clones stem from an unresolved V gene, and the remainder is unexplained. V, J and clone size were drawn from that table, and D and trimming were deduced from the DNA. This sample has 140,000 to 150,000 clones in its table, and about 87% of those were observed once. The ten largest clones take up roughly 4% of the sample.

On the study overall, not on this receptor specifically: In blood, the top tumor clonotypes increased between baseline and 2 weeks post-radiation and then shrank by 4 weeks, which suggests that tumor-resident clones expanded only transiently. Because the trial had a single-armed design, the trial could not examine how radiation dose or scheduling affected the TCR repertoire. Because pretreatment tumor biopsies were not available, the baseline intratumoral presence of clonotypes could not be determined. Blood repertoire dynamics were not followed beyond 4 weeks after treatment.

What this sample's time point label stands for: baseline pretreatment blood. This sample's treatment or condition label indicates: 15 Gy SBRT to primary tumor, nephrectomy 4 weeks later. Serial peripheral blood from radiation-treated patients was sampled at baseline, 2 weeks and 4 weeks after SBRT to track tumor-enriched clonotypes. Renal cell carcinoma with clear cell pathology was present in all patients. Genomic DNA for TCR sequencing was prepared using the QIAamp DNA Blood Mini Kit (Qiagen). Only samples passing all quality control checks were included in the analyses. The material was blood, obtained from a patient whose treatment included radiotherapy and nephrectomy. The TCR originated in a woman in her 70s with renal cell carcinoma. Recombination joined TRBV27 with TRBJ1-5; possibly the D gene is TRBD1, per 6 matching bases. CDR3 region: CASRKDSNQPQHF. The DNA reads as follows: TGTGCCAGCAGGAAGGACAGTAATCAGCCCCAGCATTTT.